This entry concerns a single TCR beta chain. These data come from a study of Ad26.COV2.S vaccination and SARS-CoV-2 variants. Study-wide background: Ad26.COV2.S, an intramuscular injection, was given once or twice 56 days apart.

Treatment described: around 19 received Ad26.COV2.S at low or high dose, single or two shots; about 5 received placebo; per-sample allocation not given. Samples were taken on day 63 after the first vaccine or placebo injection. The sample came from a Boston adult aged 18-55 years. V was clipped by 6 bases and J by 5 bases, with 12 bases between them. The germline gives CDR1 MRHNA, CDR2 SNTAGT. This CDR3 spans 13 amino acids. The table came from immunoSEQ multiplex PCR; TCRdb's copy has only in-frame clones and leaves some out. The data contain hundreds of thousands of clones, around 89% of them singletons.

The chain combines TRBV6-4 with TRBJ2-3; D ambiguous. The sample consisted of peripheral blood, taken in a trial of Ad26.COV2.S vaccine versus placebo. This clonotype was obtained from a person aged 18 to 59 who received the Ad26.COV2.S COVID-19 vaccine or a placebo. CDR3 sequence reads: CASSLRPGDTQYF. The CDR3 region has the DNA TGTGCCAGCAGCCTGCGGCCGGGAGATACGCAGTATTTT.